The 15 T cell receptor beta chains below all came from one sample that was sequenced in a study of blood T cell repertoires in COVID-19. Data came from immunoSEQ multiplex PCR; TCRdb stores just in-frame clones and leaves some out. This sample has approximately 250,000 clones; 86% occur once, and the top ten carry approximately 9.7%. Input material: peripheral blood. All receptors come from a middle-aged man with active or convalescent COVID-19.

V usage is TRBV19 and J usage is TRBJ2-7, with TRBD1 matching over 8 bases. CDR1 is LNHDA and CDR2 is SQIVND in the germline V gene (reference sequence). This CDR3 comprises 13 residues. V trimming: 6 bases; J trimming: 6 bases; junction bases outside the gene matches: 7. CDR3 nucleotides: TGTGCCAGTAGCGACAGGGGACTCAGCGAGCAGTACTTC. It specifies CASSDRGLSEQYF.

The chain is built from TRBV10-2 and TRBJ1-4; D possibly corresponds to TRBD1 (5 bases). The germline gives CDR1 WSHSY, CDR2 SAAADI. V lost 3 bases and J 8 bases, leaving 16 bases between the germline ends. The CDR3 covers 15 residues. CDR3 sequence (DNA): TGCGCCAGCAGTGATGCGACAGTCGGAAGCGAAAAACTGTTTTTT. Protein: CASSDATVGSEKLFF.

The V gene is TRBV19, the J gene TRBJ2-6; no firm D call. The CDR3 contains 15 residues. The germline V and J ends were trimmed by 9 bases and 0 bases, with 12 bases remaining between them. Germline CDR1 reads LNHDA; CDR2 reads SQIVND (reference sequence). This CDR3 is CASAALGSGANVLTF. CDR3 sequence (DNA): TGTGCCAGCGCGGCCTTGGGCTCTGGGGCCAACGTCCTGACTTTC.

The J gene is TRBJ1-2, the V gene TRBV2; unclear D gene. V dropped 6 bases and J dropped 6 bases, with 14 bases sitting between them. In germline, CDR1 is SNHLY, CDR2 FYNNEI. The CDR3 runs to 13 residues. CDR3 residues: CASRITTKDGYTF. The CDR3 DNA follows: TGTGCCAGCAGGATAACGACAAAGGATGGCTACACCTTC.

The CDR3 bases are TGTGCCAGCAGTGAATGGATAGGGGCCTATGGCTACACCTTC. This encodes CASSEWIGAYGYTF. V is TRBV6-4 and J is TRBJ1-2; possible D gene TRBD1, 5 bases. V lost 3 bases, J lost 4 bases, and 12 bases lay in between. The CDR3 sequence is 14 residues long. Germline-derived CDR1 and CDR2 are MRHNA and SNTAGT.

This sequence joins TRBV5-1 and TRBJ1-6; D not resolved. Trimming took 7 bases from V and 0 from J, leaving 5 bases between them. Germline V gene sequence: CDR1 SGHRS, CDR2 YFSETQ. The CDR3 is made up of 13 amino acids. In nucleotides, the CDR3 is TGCGCCAGCGGGAGCTCCTATAATTCACCCCTCCACTTT. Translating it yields CASGSSYNSPLHF.

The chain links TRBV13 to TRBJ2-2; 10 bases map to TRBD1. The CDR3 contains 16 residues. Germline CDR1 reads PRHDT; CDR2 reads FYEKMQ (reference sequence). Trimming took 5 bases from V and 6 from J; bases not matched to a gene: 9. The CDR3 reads CASSPPGTGVPGELFF. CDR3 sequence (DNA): TGTGCCAGCAGCCCGCCCGGGACAGGGGTTCCCGGGGAGCTGTTTTTT.

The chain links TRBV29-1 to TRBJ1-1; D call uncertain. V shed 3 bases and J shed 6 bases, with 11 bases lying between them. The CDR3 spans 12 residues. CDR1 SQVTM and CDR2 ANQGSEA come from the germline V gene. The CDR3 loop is CSVDVEGAEAFF. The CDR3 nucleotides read TGCAGCGTTGATGTGGAGGGCGCTGAAGCTTTCTTT.

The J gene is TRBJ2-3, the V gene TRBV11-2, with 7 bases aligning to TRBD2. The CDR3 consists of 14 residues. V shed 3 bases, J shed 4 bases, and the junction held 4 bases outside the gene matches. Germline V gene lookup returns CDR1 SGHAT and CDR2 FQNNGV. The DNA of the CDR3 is TGTGCCAGCAGCTTGCGGGAGACATCAGATACGCAGTATTTT. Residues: CASSLRETSDTQYF.

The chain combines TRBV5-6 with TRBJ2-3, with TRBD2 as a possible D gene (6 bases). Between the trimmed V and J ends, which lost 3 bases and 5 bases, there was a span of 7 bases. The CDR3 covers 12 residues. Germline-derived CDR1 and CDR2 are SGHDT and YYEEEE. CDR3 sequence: CASSSGLDTQYF. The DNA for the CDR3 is TGTGCCAGCAGCTCGGGACTAGATACGCAGTATTTT.

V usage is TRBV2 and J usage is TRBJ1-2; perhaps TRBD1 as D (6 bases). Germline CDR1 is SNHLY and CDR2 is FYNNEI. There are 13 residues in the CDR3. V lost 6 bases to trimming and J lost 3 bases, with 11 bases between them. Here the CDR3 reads CASSLDRHYGYTF. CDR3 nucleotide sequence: TGTGCCAGCAGCTTAGACAGGCACTATGGCTACACCTTC.

The DNA for the CDR3 is TGTGCCAGCACCGGGGGATACGGGCAGCCCCAGCATTTT. Translation: CASTGGYGQPQHF. The chain combines TRBV28 with TRBJ1-5, with TRBD1 as a possible D gene (5 bases). The CDR3 has 13 amino acids. V lost 7 bases to trimming and J lost 7 bases, with 14 bases between them. Germline V gene data show CDR1 as MDHEN and CDR2 as SYDVKM.

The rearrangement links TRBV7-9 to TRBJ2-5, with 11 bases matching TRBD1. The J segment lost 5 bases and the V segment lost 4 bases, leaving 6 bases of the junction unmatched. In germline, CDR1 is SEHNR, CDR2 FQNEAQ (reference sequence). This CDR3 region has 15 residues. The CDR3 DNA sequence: TGTGCCAGCAGCTCCTGGACAGGGGGCTACGAGACCCAGTACTTC. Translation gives CASSSWTGGYETQYF.

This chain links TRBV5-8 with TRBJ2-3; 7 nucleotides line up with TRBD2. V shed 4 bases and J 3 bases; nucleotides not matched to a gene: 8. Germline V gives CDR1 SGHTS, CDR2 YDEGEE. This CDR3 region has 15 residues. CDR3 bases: TGTGCCAGCAGCGTGAATAGCGGGCTAACAGATACGCAGTATTTT. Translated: CASSVNSGLTDTQYF.

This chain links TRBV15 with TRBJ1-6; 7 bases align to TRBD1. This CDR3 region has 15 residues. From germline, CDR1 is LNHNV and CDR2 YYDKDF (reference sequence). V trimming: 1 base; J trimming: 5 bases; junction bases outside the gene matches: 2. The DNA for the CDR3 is TGTGCCACCAGCAGAGGACAGGGAAATAATTCACCCCTCCACTTT. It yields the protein CATSRGQGNNSPLHF. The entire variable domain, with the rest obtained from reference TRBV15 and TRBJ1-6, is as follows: DAMVIQNPRYQVTQFGKPVTLSCSQTLNHNVMYWYQQKSSQAPKLLFHYYDKDFNNEADTPDNFQSRRPNTSFCFLDIRSPGLGDTAMYLCATSRGQGNNSPLHFGNGTRLTVT.